These T cell receptor beta chains were read from a single sample in a study of CD8 T cells in Susac syndrome. TCRdb reanalysed the immunoSEQ multiplex PCR reads using MiXCR and keeps one entry per CDR3 protein. The repertoire has tens of thousands of distinct CDR3 sequences, roughly 94% of them found once; the top ten carry 0.52%. Material: CD8+ T cells from PBMCs. The receptors were gathered from a human donor with Susac syndrome. Both conserved end residues are part of each CDR3. A D gene is named only where the DNA matches it firmly. The size entry is marked missing in some rows and otherwise reads once, few, many or a size class.

>-|TRBD1|TRBJ2-1|TRBV12-3/TRBV12-4
CASCPGTGLFF
TGTGCCAGCTGCCCAGGGACAGGGCTGTTCTTC
>-|-|TRBJ2-7|TRBV11-2
CASSLTPLGYEQYF
TGTGCCAGCAGCTTAACACCGCTGGGATACGAGCAGTACTTC
>-|-|TRBJ2-5|TRBV19
CASSIVARETQYF
TGTGCCAGTAGTATAGTGGCCCGAGAGACCCAGTACTTC
>few|-|TRBJ2-2|TRBV20-1
CSARGLNTGELFF
TGCAGTGCTAGAGGTCTGAACACCGGGGAGCTGTTTTTT
>-|-|TRBJ2-2|TRBV7-9
CASSNPLTGELFF
TGTGCCAGCAGCAACCCTCTCACCGGGGAGCTGTTTTTT
>-|TRBD1|TRBJ2-4|TRBV6-2/TRBV6-3
CASSSDRGYKNIQYF
TGTGCCAGCAGCTCCGACAGGGGCTACAAAAACATTCAGTACTTC
>-|TRBD1|TRBJ1-2|TRBV29-1
CSVEGQGNYGYTF
TGCAGCGTTGAAGGACAGGGGAACTATGGCTACACCTTC
>-|-|TRBJ2-5|TRBV7-9
CASSLGREAIKGETQYF
TGTGCCAGCAGCTTAGGAAGGGAAGCCATTAAGGGAGAGACCCAGTACTTC
>-|TRBD1|TRBJ2-7|TRBV5-1
CASSRDRSYEQYF
TGCGCCAGCAGTCGGGACAGGTCCTACGAGCAGTACTTC
>-|-|TRBJ2-5|TRBV9
CASSGAGRETQYF
TGTGCCAGCAGTGGTGCGGGGCGGGAGACCCAGTACTTC
>-|-|TRBJ2-1|TRBV27
CASSLRFYNEQFF
TGTGCCAGCAGTTTACGATTTTACAATGAGCAGTTCTTC
>-|-|TRBJ1-5|TRBV9
CASSVSPKRNQPQHF
TGTGCCAGCAGCGTAAGCCCGAAGCGCAATCAGCCCCAGCATTTT
>-|-|TRBJ1-5|TRBV4-1
CASSQDSLGNREPQHF
TGCGCCAGCAGCCAAGATTCTCTTGGAAACCGGGAGCCCCAGCATTTT
>-|TRBD1|TRBJ1-1|TRBV6-1
CASRGTGMNTEAFF
TGTGCCAGCAGGGGGACAGGGATGAACACTGAAGCTTTCTTT
>-|TRBD1|TRBJ2-3|TRBV27
CASSLTGGPADTQYF
TGTGCCAGCAGTCTAACAGGGGGTCCGGCAGATACGCAGTATTTT
>-|-|TRBJ2-6|TRBV6-5
CASSNSGSGANVLTF
TGTGCCAGCAGCAATAGCGGCTCTGGGGCCAACGTCCTGACTTTC
>once|-|TRBJ1-1|TRBV11-2
CASSLRAGNTEAFF
TGTGCCAGCAGCTTACGCGCAGGAAACACTGAAGCTTTCTTT
>-|-|TRBJ1-2|TRBV6-2/TRBV6-3
CASIGDYGYTF
TGTGCCAGCATCGGCGACTATGGCTACACCTTC
>-|TRBD2|TRBJ2-1|TRBV10-2
CASSVTSAYNEQFF
TGCGCCAGCAGTGTGACTAGCGCTTACAATGAGCAGTTCTTC
>-|TRBD1|TRBJ1-2|TRBV27
CASSRGTGYTF
TGTGCCAGCAGCAGGGGGACTGGCTACACCTTC
>-|-|TRBJ1-2|TRBV9
CASSDSSGYTF
TGTGCCAGCAGCGACTCCTCTGGCTACACCTTC
>-|-|TRBJ2-1|TRBV28
CASSSDIPLDEQFF
TGTGCCAGCAGTTCCGACATTCCCTTGGATGAGCAGTTCTTC
>-|TRBD2|TRBJ2-3|TRBV7-2
CASAGDSGGRDTQYF
TGTGCCAGCGCCGGGGACAGCGGGGGGCGGGATACGCAGTATTTT
>-|TRBD2|TRBJ2-1|TRBV9
CASSARGRNEQFF
TGTGCCAGCAGCGCCCGCGGGAGGAATGAGCAGTTCTTC
>-|-|TRBJ2-3|TRBV20-1
CSAKVLATQYF
TGCAGTGCAAAGGTGCTGGCTACGCAGTATTTT
>-|TRBD1|TRBJ2-3|TRBV29-1
CSSPGQGNTDTQYF
TGCAGCTCCCCGGGACAGGGGAACACAGATACGCAGTATTTT
>-|TRBD1|TRBJ2-5|TRBV2
CASSDPGQGLQETQYF
TGTGCCAGCAGTGACCCGGGACAGGGTTTACAGGAGACCCAGTACTTC